This T cell receptor (beta chain) was recovered during a study of T cells in Graves' hyperthyroidism and ophthalmopathy. A note on this clonotype: The target antigen is unknown.

Regions amplified from RNA transcripts were the TCR beta CDR3 regions. Carried out on the TCR CDR3, a first-round RT-PCR used the HTBI primer set. In TCRdb, the multiplex PCR reads were re-called with MiXCR into one record per CDR3 protein. The sample holds about 640,000 distinct CDR3 sequences, about 45% seen once. Findings of the study overall: The model anticipated ophthalmopathy a median 6.5 months pre-onset. Most clonotypes expanded in the thyroid (above 0.001) were also present in blood.

Criteria for exclusion of patients were uncontrolled infection, other autoimmune disease, pregnancy or lactation. The study based diagnoses on clinical symptoms, serum thyroxine and TRAb, thyroid ultrasound and orbital computed tomography. V was cut by 4 bases and J by 2 bases, with 5 bases left in between. The CDR3 loop spans 12 amino acids. CDR1 is MGHRA, CDR2 YSYEKL, per germline. The specimen was peripheral blood or thyroid tissue (not recorded which). The source of this sequence is an adult man with Graves' disease, either hyperthyroidism or ophthalmopathy (not recorded which). This sequence joins TRBV4-1 and TRBJ1-1; D unresolved. CDR3 residues: CASSPDNTEAFF. The CDR3, as DNA: TGCGCCAGCAGCCCAGACAACACTGAAGCTTTCTTT.